This TCR beta chain was profiled in a study of blood T cell repertoires in COVID-19. The overall study: COVID-19 samples from acute and convalescent phases originated in the United States, Italy and Spain.

This CDR3 has 14 residues. V trimming: 8 bases; J trimming: 9 bases; junction bases outside the gene matches: 6. CDR1 MDHEN and CDR2 SYDVKM come from the germline V gene. Which cohort a participant joined came from the clinical history participants gave. What the recovered Cohort 3 donors had was two negative PCRs, clearance, or symptom resolution. Per the study methods: For nucleated cells, counts were estimated from reference gene primer amplification. Produced via immunoSEQ multiplex PCR; TCRdb's table is partial and in-frame only. D and trimming were read from the DNA, whereas the V and J calls and clone size are those reported in that table. The sample carries 150,000 to 200,000 clones, roughly 80% recorded once.

Sequenced material: PBMCs or T cells enriched from blood (not recorded which). This TCR derives from a man aged 35-49 years who had recovered from COVID-19. V is TRBV28 and J is TRBJ1-6, with 11 bases fitting TRBD1. The CDR3 bases are TGTGCCAGCGGCCCCGGGACAGGGGGTTCACCCCTCCACTTT. Translation: CASGPGTGGSPLHF.